These 5 T cell receptor beta chains were all obtained from the same sample, sequenced in a study of tumor and adjacent non-tumor tissue in lung cancer. Three rounds of nested PCR, following a modified ARM-PCR protocol, produced the TCRbeta library. TCRdb re-called the multiplex PCR reads with MiXCR, one entry per CDR3 protein. In the table there are fewer than 120,000 distinct CDR3 sequences, about 87% of which are singletons. The template was RNA from unsorted bulk tissue. Sequencing used lung tumor tissue. The receptors were gathered from a man aged 65-85 years with non-small cell lung cancer.

Notes on this clonotype: One end of the junction fails to match germline, which may point to a read error. The chain recombines TRBV6-5 with TRBJ1-2; D is unclear. Germline V gene sequence: CDR1 MNHEY, CDR2 SVGAGI. There are 14 residues in the CDR3. CDR3 loop: CVSSYSPPVESFTF. In nucleotides, the CDR3 is TGTGTCAGCAGTTACTCTCCCCCCGTGGAAAGCTTCACCTTC.

This rearrangement joins TRBV20-1 to TRBJ2-3; 8 bases are a match to TRBD2. The length of the CDR3 is 14 residues. CDR1 and CDR2 (germline): DFQATT, SNEGSKA (reference sequence). The DNA for the CDR3 is TGCAATACTAGAATAGCGGGGTTCACAGATACGCAGTATTTT. As protein: CNTRIAGFTDTQYF.

Of note for this clonotype: In this CDR3 the conserved last residue, phenylalanine or tryptophan, is missing, so a read error is likely. CDR3 nucleotides: TGCGGCGTCTATCAACGAGTCCGGGGTGATGGCTACACCATC. Translating gives CGVYQRVRGDGYTI. This chain links TRBV29-1 with TRBJ1-2, with D uncertain. Germline lookup yields CDR1 SQVTM and CDR2 ANQGSEA. This CDR3 is 14 amino acids long.

Notes on this clonotype: The CDR3 ends on some other residue instead of the conserved phenylalanine or tryptophan, so this is likely a read error. This rearrangement joins TRBV6-2 or TRBV6-3 to TRBJ2-7; TRBD1 agrees at 10 bases. The CDR3 sequence is 16 residues long. Losses at the gene ends were 0 bases for V and 1 base for J; bases not matched to a gene: 3. The V gene's germline CDR1 is MNHEY and CDR2 SVGEGT. In nucleotides, the CDR3 is TGTGCCAGCAGTTACTCGGGACAGGGGTTTTCCTACGAGCAGTACATC. This codes for CASSYSGQGFSYEQYI.

Of note for this clonotype: A much larger clone lies one base from this, so it may be a read error. The chain recombines TRBV12-3 or TRBV12-4 with TRBJ1-2; D is perhaps TRBD1 (5 bases). The CDR3 is 14 amino acids. CDR3 coding DNA: TGTGTCAGCAGCCCAACCCGGGACGGATATGGCTACACCTTC. This sequence encodes CVSSPTRDGYGYTF.